A single sample gave rise to the 20 T cell receptor beta chains below, sequenced in a study of T cell repertoires in cytomegalovirus infection. Each CDR3 protein is one row after TCRdb ran MiXCR on the reads. The data contain about 770,000 distinct CDR3 sequences, almost 30% of them singletons. Which antigens these TCRs recognize remains unknown. Material: cultured CD8+ T cells from PBMCs, obtained from culture after CMV antigen stimulation. Source of these receptors: a human donor in good health (CMV status not recorded). Some clones in this sample may be carry-over from other donors' samples.

This clonotype appeared many times. V and J are TRBV7-8 and TRBJ2-3, with TRBD2 as a possible D gene (6 bases). CDR1 and CDR2 from the germline V gene are SGHVS and FQNEAQ. V lost 5 bases to trimming and J lost 1 base, with 19 bases between them. The length of the CDR3 is 17 residues. As DNA, the CDR3 is TGTGCCAGCAGCCCATATCCTCGCGGGGTGGGCACAGATACGCAGTATTTT. Its protein product is CASSPYPRGVGTDTQYF.

This clonotype came up many times. V and J are TRBV7-9 and TRBJ2-1; TRBD2 matches at 7 bases. Germline V lookup: CDR1 SEHNR, CDR2 FQNEAQ (reference sequence). CDR3 length: 12 residues. The J segment lost 8 bases and the V segment lost 4 bases, leaving 2 bases of the junction unmatched. This chain's CDR3 is CASSSGRDEQFF. The CDR3 DNA reads as TGTGCCAGCAGCTCGGGGAGGGATGAGCAGTTCTTC.

This clonotype came up a few times. The chain carries TRBV6-5 and TRBJ1-1; 9 positions match TRBD1. CDR1 MNHEY and CDR2 SVGAGI come from the germline V gene. V lost 5 bases, J lost 7 bases, and 5 bases stayed unmatched. This CDR3 spans 13 amino acids. As DNA, the CDR3 is TGTGCCAGCAGTACCGGGACAGGGCTTGAAGCTTTCTTT. Its translation: CASSTGTGLEAFF.

This clonotype was counted between two and nine times. The CDR3: CASSYPGYSYEQYV. In DNA, the CDR3 is TGTGCCAGCAGTTACCCAGGCTACTCCTACGAGCAGTACGTC. The chain recombines TRBV7-2 with TRBJ2-7; D ambiguous. The CDR3 length is 14 residues. V gave up 6 bases and J gave up 0 bases, with 12 bases separating them. CDR1 is SGHTA and CDR2 is FQGNSA in the germline V gene.

In the case of this clonotype: This sequence may be a read error, since a much larger clone differs from it by one base. The V call is TRBV7-8, the J call TRBJ2-5; no firm D call. The CDR3 extends over 11 amino acids. CDR1 is SGHVS and CDR2 is FQNEAQ in the germline V gene. This CDR3 is CASRGSETRYF. The CDR3 nucleotides are TGTGCCAGCAGAGGTTCCGAGACCCGGTACTTC.

The rearrangement uses TRBV6-1 and TRBJ1-4; D is unresolved. This CDR3 is built from 14 residues. Trimming left V 4 bases short and J 8 bases short, with 14 bases between. CDR1 is MNHNS, CDR2 SASEGT, per germline. This chain's CDR3 is CASSATRAREKLFF. In DNA form, the CDR3 reads TGTGCCAGCAGTGCTACACGAGCAAGGGAAAAACTGTTTTTT.

In regard to this clonotype: At one of its ends the junction is not consistent with the germline gene, which may arise from a read error. The gene calls are TRBV5-3 and TRBJ1-2; D possibly corresponds to TRBD1 (5 bases). TRBV5-3 is known as an ORF, though its function is uncertain. CDR3 length: 14 residues. Here the CDR3 reads CASSLGTEAYGYTF. The CDR3 DNA follows: TGTGCCAGCAGCTTGGGGACGGAAGCCTATGGCTACACCTTC.

This clonotype turned up a few times. A junction end diverges from the germline sequence, so it may reflect a read error. CDR3 nucleotide sequence: TGTGCTAGCAGCTTACGTCCCCAGGTCAATGAGCAGTTCTTC. This sequence encodes CASSLRPQVNEQFF. The rearrangement uses TRBV7-6 and TRBJ2-1; D is undetermined. The length of the CDR3 is 14 residues. Germline V gene data show CDR1 as SGHVS and CDR2 as FNYEAQ.

This clonotype was recorded at least ten times. The V gene is TRBV7-9, the J gene TRBJ2-3; D may be TRBD1 or TRBD2 (6 bases each). Trimming took 4 bases from V and 1 from J, leaving 39 bases between them. The CDR3 is 24 residues long. In germline, CDR1 is SEHNR, CDR2 FQNEAQ (reference sequence). CDR3 sequence (DNA): TGTGCCAGCAGCTGCATTGGGACACTGGGACCCAAGGACTATCCCGATCCTTGCACAGATACGCAGTATTTT. Translated: CASSCIGTLGPKDYPDPCTDTQYF.

The rearrangement uses TRBV4-1 and TRBJ1-1; D is perhaps TRBD1 (6 bases). V lost 1 base, J lost 2 bases, and 14 bases lay in between. The CDR3 is made up of 16 amino acids. CDR1 and CDR2 (germline): MGHRA, YSYEKL. The CDR3 here is CASSQGHRDINTEAFF. For the CDR3, the DNA is TGCGCCAGCAGCCAAGGACACCGGGACATTAACACTGAAGCTTTCTTT.

The CDR3 sequence is CATSRDDRGKNIQYF. The CDR3 DNA reads TGTGCCACCAGCAGAGATGACAGGGGAAAAAACATTCAGTACTTC. The chain employs TRBV15 and TRBJ2-4, with 8 bases lining up with TRBD1. Germline V CDR1 and CDR2: LNHNV, YYDKDF (reference sequence). The V segment lost 0 bases and the J segment 4 bases; nucleotides outside the gene matches: 2. CDR3 length: 15 residues.

This clonotype occurred a few times. V and J are TRBV6-2 or TRBV6-3 and TRBJ1-1; 8 nucleotides line up with TRBD1. CDR3 length: 16 amino acids. CDR1 is MNHEY and CDR2 is SVGEGT in the germline V gene. The ends lost 4 bases at V and 6 bases at J; junction bases unmatched: 13. The CDR3 is CASSSLTGVTGPEAFF. Written as DNA, the CDR3 is TGTGCCAGCAGTTCCCTGACAGGGGTCACGGGACCTGAAGCTTTCTTT.

The chain combines TRBV4-3 with TRBJ2-1; the D is unclear. V was clipped by 6 bases and J by 2 bases, with 17 bases between them. CDR1 and CDR2 (germline): LGHNA, YSLEER. The CDR3 consists of 16 residues. The CDR3 DNA sequence: TGCGCCAGCAGTCAGCGCCAATCAGGACCCTACAATGAGCAGTTCTTC. It is translated as CASSQRQSGPYNEQFF.

The J gene is TRBJ1-3, the V gene TRBV4-1; TRBD1 might be the D (6 bases). This CDR3 has 15 residues. V lost 2 bases, J lost 0 bases, and 8 bases lay in between. Germline lookup yields CDR1 MGHRA and CDR2 YSYEKL. The CDR3 DNA reads TGCGCCAGCAGCCAACAGGGGTCCTCTGGAAACACCATATATTTT. Its protein product is CASSQQGSSGNTIYF.

The J gene is TRBJ2-3, the V gene TRBV7-9, with D unresolved. V was trimmed by 6 bases and J by 0 bases, leaving 16 bases between them. There are 16 residues in the CDR3. Germline V lookup: CDR1 SEHNR, CDR2 FQNEAQ (reference sequence). The CDR3 DNA is TGTGCCAGCAGGGGTTGGACCGGCCTTAGCACAGATACGCAGTATTTT. Its protein product is CASRGWTGLSTDTQYF.

This clonotype was picked up many times. This chain connects TRBV7-6 to TRBJ2-2; D might be TRBD2 (6 bases). Trimming cost V 2 bases and J 2 bases, with 15 bases left between them. The CDR3 contains 17 residues. The germline CDR1 and CDR2 sequences are SGHVS and FNYEAQ. In nucleotides, the CDR3 is TGTGCCAGCAGCTTATTGCTGGAGGGGCTTAACACCGGGGAGCTGTTTTTT. Its protein is CASSLLLEGLNTGELFF.

This rearrangement joins TRBV7-3 to TRBJ1-1; tentatively, D is TRBD1 (5 bases). From germline, CDR1 is SGHTA and CDR2 FQGTGA. The CDR3 spans 13 residues. Trimming left V 5 bases short and J 6 bases short, with 13 bases between. The CDR3 DNA reads TGTGCCAGCAGCGCCCCCGGGGGGGCTGAAGCTTTCTTT. This codes for CASSAPGGAEAFF.

This clonotype appeared a few times. The CDR3 loop reads CASSLYPGQGGETQYF. CDR3 DNA: TGTGCCAGCAGTTTGTATCCGGGACAGGGGGGAGAGACCCAGTACTTC. J is TRBJ2-5 and V is TRBV27; 11 nucleotides match TRBD1. Germline V lookup: CDR1 MNHEY, CDR2 SMNVEV (reference sequence). This CDR3 has 16 residues. After removal of 3 bases from V and 4 bases from J, the junction contained 7 bases not matched to a gene.

The V gene is TRBV10-3, the J gene TRBJ2-2, with 9 bases fitting TRBD1. From germline, CDR1 is ENHRY and CDR2 SYGVKD. The CDR3 is 15 amino acids. V lost 7 bases and J lost 5; bases outside the gene matches: 8. The CDR3 DNA reads as TGTGCCATCACCAGGACAGGGGTTAAGACCGGGGAGCTGTTTTTT. It translates to CAITRTGVKTGELFF.

This clonotype was recorded many times. The J gene is TRBJ2-2, the V gene TRBV4-1; D is possibly TRBD2 (5 bases). Germline assignment: CDR1 MGHRA and CDR2 YSYEKL. This CDR3 has 15 amino acids. V shed 1 base and J shed 2 bases, with 8 bases lying between them. DNA for the CDR3: TGCGCCAGCAGCCAAGTAGCGATCAACACCGGGGAGCTGTTTTTT. Translation: CASSQVAINTGELFF.